The 14 T cell receptor beta chains given below trace back to one sample, sequenced in a study of blood T cell repertoires in COVID-19. Sequenced by immunoSEQ multiplex PCR; TCRdb stores in-frame clones only, minus some. Found here are under 55,000 clones, around 92% of them singletons; the top ten hold around 2.1%. Sequencing used peripheral blood. The source of these receptors is a human donor in a cohort sampled during active COVID-19.

The chain recombines TRBV28 with TRBJ1-1; D unresolved. Trimming stripped 11 bases from V and 2 bases from J, with 9 bases between. CDR1 is MDHEN and CDR2 is SYDVKM in the germline V gene. This CDR3 is 11 amino acids long. CDR3 protein: CAAEANTEAFF. The CDR3 DNA reads TGTGCCGCGGAGGCCAACACTGAAGCTTTCTTT.

The V gene is TRBV5-1, the J gene TRBJ2-3; TRBD2 matches 9 bases. Germline V gene lookup returns CDR1 SGHRS and CDR2 YFSETQ. V lost 4 bases and J lost 6; bases outside the gene matches: 3. The CDR3 consists of 13 residues. The CDR3 nucleotides are TGCGCCAGCAGCACCGGGACTAGCGATACGCAGTATTTT. Encoded protein: CASSTGTSDTQYF.

The J gene is TRBJ1-5, the V gene TRBV6-5; D is possibly TRBD1 (6 bases). The CDR3 runs to 16 residues. Germline CDR1 is MNHEY and CDR2 is SVGAGI. Trimming took off 0 bases at V and 7 bases at J, with 16 bases between the two ends. The CDR3 reads CASSYSEPGVGQPQHF. DNA for the CDR3: TGTGCCAGCAGTTACTCGGAGCCAGGGGTGGGGCAGCCCCAGCATTTT.

This chain joins TRBV4-1 and TRBJ2-1, with 8 bases that match TRBD1. With V trimmed by 3 bases and J by 8 bases, 15 bases remained unmatched. The CDR3 length is 17 residues. Germline V gives CDR1 MGHRA, CDR2 YSYEKL. The CDR3 DNA follows: TGCGCCAGCAGCCAGGGGGGCACAGGGGGAAAGCTCTATGAGCAGTTCTTC. Amino acid sequence: CASSQGGTGGKLYEQFF.

The chain is built from TRBV27 and TRBJ1-1, with D unresolved. This CDR3 spans 16 amino acids. Germline V gene sequence: CDR1 MNHEY, CDR2 SMNVEV (reference sequence). Trimming cost V 0 bases and J 0 bases, with 11 bases left between them. The CDR3 DNA reads as TGTGCCAGCAGTTTATCCTTCGGGTCCATGAACACTGAAGCTTTCTTT. Translation: CASSLSFGSMNTEAFF.

V gene TRBV5-1 combines with J gene TRBJ2-1; 7 bases fit TRBD2. Germline trimming cut 0 bases from V and 10 bases from J; bases unmatched to any gene: 10. In germline, CDR1 is SGHRS, CDR2 YFSETQ. The CDR3 is 15 residues long. The CDR3 nucleotides read TGCGCCAGCAGCTTGGTGGGGGGAGGGCCCCGGGAGCAGTTCTTC. It specifies CASSLVGGGPREQFF.

V gene TRBV7-9 combines with J gene TRBJ1-4, with TRBD1 matching 8 bases. CDR1 is SEHNR and CDR2 is FQNEAQ in the germline V gene (reference sequence). The CDR3 loop spans 14 amino acids. V shed 5 bases and J 8 bases; nucleotides not matched to a gene: 7. The CDR3 nucleotides read TGTGCCAGCAGCGTACAGGGGGAGGAAGAAAAACTGTTTTTT. It is translated as CASSVQGEEEKLFF.

J is TRBJ2-5 and V is TRBV7-2, with D possibly being TRBD2 (5 bases). The germline gives CDR1 SGHTA, CDR2 FQGNSA. Trimming cost V 2 bases and J 5 bases, with 12 bases left between them. This CDR3 is 14 amino acids long. The DNA of the CDR3 is TGTGCCAGCAGCTTATTACTAGTTGGTGAGACCCAGTACTTC. Translating it yields CASSLLLVGETQYF.

This rearrangement joins TRBV10-2 to TRBJ1-1, with D possibly TRBD1 on 5 matching bases. The germline V gene has CDR1 WSHSY and CDR2 SAAADI. The CDR3 loop spans 13 amino acids. Between the trimmed V and J ends, which lost 8 bases and 3 bases, there was a span of 13 bases. This CDR3 is CASSSTVYTEAFF. The CDR3 DNA reads as TGCGCCAGCTCTTCGACAGTCTACACTGAAGCTTTCTTT.

This chain links TRBV5-4 with TRBJ1-1; 7 positions match TRBD1. J lost 6 bases, V lost 4 bases, and 3 bases had no gene match. Germline V gives CDR1 SGHNT, CDR2 YYREEE (reference sequence). CDR3 length equals 12 residues. The DNA of the CDR3 is TGTGCCAGCAGCCGACAGGGATCTGAAGCTTTCTTT. It yields the protein CASSRQGSEAFF.

The chain recombines TRBV4-3 with TRBJ1-1; 8 bases map to TRBD1. The CDR3 is 14 residues long. V lost 0 bases to trimming and J lost 5 bases; unmatched junction nucleotides: 2. Germline CDR1 is LGHNA and CDR2 is YSLEER. The DNA of the CDR3 is TGCGCCAGCAGCCAAGACAGGGGGCGAACTGAAGCTTTCTTT. Protein product: CASSQDRGRTEAFF.

The chain is built from TRBV19 and TRBJ2-3; D call uncertain. The CDR3 extends over 15 amino acids. Germline CDR1 and CDR2: LNHDA and SQIVND (reference sequence). Trimming took off 3 bases at V and 1 base at J, with 11 bases between the two ends. CDR3 in DNA: TGTGCCAGTAGTATTGGGCAGGTGGGCACAGATACGCAGTATTTT. Translation: CASSIGQVGTDTQYF.

CDR3 bases: TGCGCCAGCAGGTCCGGGACAGGGGATGAAAAACTGTTTTTT. As protein: CASRSGTGDEKLFF. This chain connects TRBV5-1 to TRBJ1-4, with TRBD1 matching 10 bases. Germline V gives CDR1 SGHRS, CDR2 YFSETQ. The junction had 4 bases not matched to a gene; V was cut back by 5 bases and J by 6 bases. The CDR3 contains 14 residues.

The V and J genes are TRBV5-1 and TRBJ1-5; possibly TRBD1 for D (6 bases). Between the trimmed V and J ends, which lost 7 bases and 3 bases, there was a span of 11 bases. CDR1 and CDR2 from the germline V gene are SGHRS and YFSETQ. CDR3 length: 13 amino acids. CDR3 loop: CASVGHFNQPQHF. The CDR3 coding sequence is TGCGCCAGCGTGGGACACTTCAATCAGCCCCAGCATTTT.